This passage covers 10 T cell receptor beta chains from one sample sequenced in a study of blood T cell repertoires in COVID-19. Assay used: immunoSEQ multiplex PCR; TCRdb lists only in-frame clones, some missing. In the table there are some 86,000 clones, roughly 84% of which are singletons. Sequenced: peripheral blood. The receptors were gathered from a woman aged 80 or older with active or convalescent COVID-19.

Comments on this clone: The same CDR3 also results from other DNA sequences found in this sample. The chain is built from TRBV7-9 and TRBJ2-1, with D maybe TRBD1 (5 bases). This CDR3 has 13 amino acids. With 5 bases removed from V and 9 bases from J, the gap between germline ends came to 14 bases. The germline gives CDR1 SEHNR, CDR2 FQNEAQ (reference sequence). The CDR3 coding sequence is TGTGCCAGCAGCCTAGGTGGGGCTAGTGAGCAGTTCTTC. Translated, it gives CASSLGGASEQFF.

For the CDR3, the DNA is TGTGCCAGCTCACCCGACCTGACAGGGATAGTCCACTTT. It specifies CASSPDLTGIVHF. This rearrangement joins TRBV18 to TRBJ1-6; 7 nucleotides match TRBD1. Germline lookup yields CDR1 KGHSH and CDR2 LQKENI. This CDR3 spans 13 amino acids. The V gene end was trimmed by 3 bases and the J gene end by 17 bases; junction bases not matched to a gene: 10.

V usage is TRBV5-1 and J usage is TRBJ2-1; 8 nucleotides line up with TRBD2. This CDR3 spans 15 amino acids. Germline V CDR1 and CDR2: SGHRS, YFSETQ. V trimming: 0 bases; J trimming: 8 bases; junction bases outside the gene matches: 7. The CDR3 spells CASSLGRGGLDEQFF. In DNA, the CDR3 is TGCGCCAGCAGCTTGGGCCGGGGGGGCCTGGATGAGCAGTTCTTC.

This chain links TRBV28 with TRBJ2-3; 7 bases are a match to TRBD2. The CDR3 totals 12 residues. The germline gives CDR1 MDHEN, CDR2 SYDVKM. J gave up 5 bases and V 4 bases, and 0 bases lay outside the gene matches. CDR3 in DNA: TGTGCCAGCAGTTCTAGCGGAGATACGCAGTATTTT. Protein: CASSSSGDTQYF.

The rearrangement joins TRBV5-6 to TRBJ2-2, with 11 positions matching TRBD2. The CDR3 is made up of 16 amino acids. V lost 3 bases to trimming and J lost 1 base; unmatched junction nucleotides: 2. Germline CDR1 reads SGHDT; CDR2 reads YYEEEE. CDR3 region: CASSYLAGGNTGELFF. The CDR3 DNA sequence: TGTGCCAGCAGCTATCTAGCGGGGGGGAACACCGGGGAGCTGTTTTTT.

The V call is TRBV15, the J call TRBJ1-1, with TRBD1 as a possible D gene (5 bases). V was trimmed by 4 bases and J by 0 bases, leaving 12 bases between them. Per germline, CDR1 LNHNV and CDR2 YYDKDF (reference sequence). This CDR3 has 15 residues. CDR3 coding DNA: TGTGCCACCAGCACCACACGACAGATGAACACTGAAGCTTTCTTT. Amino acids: CATSTTRQMNTEAFF.

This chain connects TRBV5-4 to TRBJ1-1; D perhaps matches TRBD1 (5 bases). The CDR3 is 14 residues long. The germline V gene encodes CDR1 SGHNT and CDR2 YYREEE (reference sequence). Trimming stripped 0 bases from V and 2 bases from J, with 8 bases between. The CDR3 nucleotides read TGTGCCAGCAGCTTGGCCGGGGGTAACACTGAAGCTTTCTTT. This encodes CASSLAGGNTEAFF.

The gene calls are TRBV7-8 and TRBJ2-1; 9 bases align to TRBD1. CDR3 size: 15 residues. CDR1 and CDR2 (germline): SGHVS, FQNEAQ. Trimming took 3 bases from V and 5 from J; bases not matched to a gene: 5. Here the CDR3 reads CASSLRDRADNEQFF. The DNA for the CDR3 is TGTGCCAGCAGCTTGCGGGACAGGGCCGACAATGAGCAGTTCTTC.

Written as DNA, the CDR3 is TGTGCCAGCAGTCTCCCGGAAGGGGCTCTACAGCCCCAGCATTTT. Amino acids: CASSLPEGALQPQHF. The rearrangement joins TRBV28 to TRBJ1-5, with a tentative D call TRBD1 (5 bases). The CDR3 is 15 amino acids. The V gene's germline CDR1 is MDHEN and CDR2 SYDVKM. V was clipped by 5 bases and J by 7 bases, with 18 bases between them.

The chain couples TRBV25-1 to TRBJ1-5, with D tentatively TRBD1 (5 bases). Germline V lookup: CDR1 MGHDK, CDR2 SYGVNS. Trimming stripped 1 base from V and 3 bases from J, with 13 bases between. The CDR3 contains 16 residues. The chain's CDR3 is CASSESGRTTNQPQHF. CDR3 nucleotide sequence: TGTGCCAGCAGTGAATCAGGGCGGACAACCAATCAGCCCCAGCATTTT.